The entry that follows covers one T cell receptor delta chain sequence. The antigen is unknown. This entry comes from a study of Vδ1+ human thymocytes. The template was reverse-transcribed extracted RNA. CDR3 amplicons came from multiplex PCR with pooled V-gene forward and constant-region reverse primers. TCRdb used CATT to re-call clones from the multiplex PCR reads. This table holds about 25,000 delta-chain clones, more than 6% found once. Germline loops: CDR1 TSWWSYY, CDR2 QGS. Trimming cost V 1 base and J 2 bases; bases outside gene matches: 19. The CDR3 contains 21 residues. Study conclusions and caveats: Bulk repertoire data may be misinterpreted because of unexpected Vdelta2 sequences. Thymic TRG and TRD repertoires appeared highly polyclonal.

The chain links TRDV1 to TRDJ1, with TRDD3 identical over 10 bases. Sequences were obtained from Vdelta1+ gamma-delta thymocytes from the thymus. Stated subset: FACS-sorted CD3+ TCRalphabeta- TCRVdelta1+ TCRVdelta2- thymocytes. The origin of this receptor is a girl in the first two years of life who had congenital heart surgery. The CDR3 protein is CALGEQVVLGDSNSPTDKLIF. CDR3 DNA sequence: TGTGCTCTTGGGGAACAGGTTGTACTGGGGGATTCTAACTCCCCGACCGATAAACTCATCTTT.